The 10 T cell receptor beta chains given below trace back to one sample, sequenced in a study of brain T cells in children with intractable seizures. TCRdb keeps only in-frame clones here, not all; method: immunoSEQ multiplex PCR. The repertoire has 340,000 or so clones, about 93% of them found once; the top ten carry 5.7%. Time point specified: blood from clinic visit 5 months post-surgery; TSC patient then seizure free. The material was peripheral blood, obtained 4 to 6 months after surgery. All receptors derive from a boy under two years old with tuberous sclerosis and intractable seizures.

The chain is built from TRBV3-1 (or the pseudogene TRBV3-2) and TRBJ1-2; a weak D match, TRBD1 (5 bases). The CDR3 loop spans 15 amino acids. The germline V gene has CDR1 LGHDT and CDR2 YNNKEL (reference sequence). The V gene lost 1 base and the J gene lost 10 bases, with 19 bases spanning the gap. The CDR3 bases are TGTGCCAGCAGCCAAGGACTCAGGGAGTATGGTGTCTACACCTTC. Its translation is CASSQGLREYGVYTF.

The chain carries TRBV19 and TRBJ1-1, with 7 bases identical to TRBD1. Germline V gene data show CDR1 as LNHDA and CDR2 as SQIVND (reference sequence). The CDR3 sequence is 12 residues long. The trim removed 5 bases at V and 7 bases at J, leaving 4 bases unmatched. The CDR3 protein is CASSLGQVEAFF. The CDR3 bases are TGTGCCAGTAGTCTTGGACAGGTTGAAGCTTTCTTT.

CDR3 bases: TGTGCCAGCAGCGGGGGACAGCCGTCCTACGAGCAGTACTTC. Amino acid sequence: CASSGGQPSYEQYF. The chain carries TRBV7-9 and TRBJ2-5; 7 bases line up with TRBD1. The assigned J gene may be wrong: the sequence end matches TRBJ2-7 better. In germline, CDR1 is SEHNR, CDR2 FQNEAQ (reference sequence). This CDR3 spans 14 amino acids.

The chain has TRBV23-1 and TRBJ2-7; TRBD2 might be the D (6 bases). TRBV23-1 is known as an ORF, though its function is uncertain. The ends were cut back, 9 bases at V and 4 bases at J, with 19 bases in the middle. The CDR3 consists of 14 residues. The CDR3 spells CASSQEGTRYEQYF. The CDR3 DNA follows: TGCGCCAGTAGCCAGGAGGGAACTAGGTACGAGCAGTACTTC.

This chain connects TRBV15 to TRBJ2-3; D unresolved. Germline loops: CDR1 LNHNV, CDR2 YYDKDF (reference sequence). V was clipped by 9 bases and J by 2 bases, with 18 bases between them. The CDR3 totals 15 residues. CDR3 region: CATGRFRYHTDTQYF. CDR3 DNA sequence: TGTGCCACTGGGCGGTTCCGGTATCACACAGATACGCAGTATTTT.

The J gene is TRBJ2-3, the V gene TRBV30, with D perhaps matching TRBD2 (7 bases). CDR3 size: 15 residues. The germline V gene has CDR1 GTSNPN and CDR2 SVGIG (reference sequence). V was clipped by 0 bases and J by 3 bases, with 13 bases between them. The CDR3 DNA follows: TGTGCCTGGAGTGTACTCGGGGGGCGTACAGATACGCAGTATTTT. Its translation is CAWSVLGGRTDTQYF. The entire variable domain, with the rest obtained from reference TRBV30 and TRBJ2-3, is as follows: SQTIHQWPATLVQPVGSPLSLECTVEGTSNPNLYWYRQAAGRGLQLLFYSVGIGQISSEVPQNLSASRPQDRQFILSSKKLLLSDSGFYLCAWSVLGGRTDTQYFGPGTRLTVL.

This chain connects TRBV5-1 to TRBJ2-5; 9 nucleotides agree with TRBD1. The germline gives CDR1 SGHRS, CDR2 YFSETQ. This CDR3 is 16 amino acids long. Trimming removed 3 bases from V and 4 bases from J; junction bases left unmatched: 10. The CDR3 reads CASSWMTGGTIETQYF. The CDR3 nucleotides are TGCGCCAGCAGCTGGATGACAGGGGGGACGATAGAGACCCAGTACTTC.

The chain recombines TRBV29-1 with TRBJ2-7; TRBD2 matches at 10 bases. The germline V gene has CDR1 SQVTM and CDR2 ANQGSEA. CDR3 length equals 15 residues. The V gene end was trimmed by 5 bases and the J gene end by 2 bases; junction bases not matched to a gene: 9. CDR3 loop: CSVPGGTSATYEQYF. DNA for the CDR3: TGCAGCGTTCCTGGGGGGACTAGCGCCACCTACGAGCAGTACTTC.

This chain joins TRBV28 and TRBJ2-5; no clear D gene. Germline CDR1 reads MDHEN; CDR2 reads SYDVKM. This CDR3 has 8 residues. The V and J ends lost 8 bases and 9 bases respectively, with 4 bases between them. The CDR3 DNA follows: TGTGCCAGCGGGTCCCAGTACTTC. Amino acids: CASGSQYF. The complete variable domain, with remaining parts taken from reference TRBV28 and TRBJ2-5, reads DVKVTQSSRYLVKRTGEKVFLECVQDMDHENMFWYRQDPGLGLRLIYFSYDVKMKEKGDIPEGYSVSREKKERFSLILESASTNQTSMYLCASGSQYFGPGTRLLVL.

This rearrangement joins TRBV28 to TRBJ2-7; 8 bases match TRBD1. The germline gives CDR1 MDHEN, CDR2 SYDVKM. CDR3 length: 16 residues. The V gene end was trimmed by 5 bases and the J gene end by 1 base; junction bases not matched to a gene: 10. The CDR3 region has the DNA TGTGCCAGCAGTCGCGGACAGGGATCAGGGTCCTACGAGCAGTACTTC. Translation: CASSRGQGSGSYEQYF.